This TCR beta chain was identified in a study of blood T cell repertoires in COVID-19. Study in general: Acute and convalescent COVID-19 specimens originated in the United States, Italy and Spain.

Original analysis: By means of reference gene primer amplification, nucleated cell counts were estimated. Libraries were prepared by immunoSEQ multiplex PCR; TCRdb keeps only in-frame clonotypes and omits some of them. The V and J calls and clone size were taken over from that table, and D and trimming were inferred from the DNA. The table records approximately 170,000 clones, approximately 81% of them present only once. This receptor was identified in a woman at least 80 years old with active or convalescent COVID-19. The sample consisted of peripheral blood.

The DNA for the CDR3 is TGTGCCTGGAAGCGGGAGTTCACCGGGGAGCTGTTTTTT. Residues: CAWKREFTGELFF. The V and J genes are TRBV30 and TRBJ2-2; 8 bases fit TRBD2. The germline V gene has CDR1 GTSNPN and CDR2 SVGIG (reference sequence). The CDR3 is 13 amino acids. V dropped 4 bases and J dropped 4; count of bases not matched to a gene: 2.